Below are 10 T cell receptor beta chains sequenced from a single sample in a study of Graves' ophthalmopathy and Graves' hyperthyroidism (dated by TCRdb to 2017 to 2018). The sequencer was an Illumina HiSeq 2000. For repertoire sequencing, TCR beta CDR3 regions were amplified from RNA transcripts. HTBI primers and the Qiagen OneStep RT-PCR kit were used in a first-round RT-PCR, which was followed by a second-round multiplex PCR, size selection and purification. Through fastp at Q25 and MiXCR, TCRdb rebuilt clones from the public reads, retaining in-frame beta chains. Each entry is one CDR3 protein sequence, shown with its most common DNA and genes. The sample profile shows 170,000 or so distinct CDR3 sequences; about 40% of them were found once. About 5.8% of the sample lies in the top ten. The sample was peripheral blood. The receptors originated from a woman in her thirties or forties with Graves' ophthalmopathy. Donor details come from another sample of the same person, matched by shared clones.

The chain employs TRBV11-2 and TRBJ2-7, with 10 positions matching TRBD2. The CDR3 has 17 residues. Germline V CDR1 and CDR2: SGHAT, FQNNGV. V was clipped by 3 bases and J by 5 bases; unmatched bases: 13. The DNA of the CDR3 is TGTGCCAGCAGCTTGGTCTCAGCGGGAGGGCCCGGGGACGAGCAGTACTTC. Amino acids: CASSLVSAGGPGDEQYF.

This clonotype was detected ten times or more. V is TRBV4-3 and J is TRBJ2-5; no clear D. CDR3 size: 13 residues. Germline V CDR1 and CDR2: LGHNA, YSLEER. The V gene lost 0 bases and the J gene lost 6 bases, with 8 bases spanning the gap. The CDR3 region is CASSQDALQTQYF. The CDR3 DNA reads TGCGCCAGCAGCCAAGATGCCCTACAGACCCAGTACTTC.

This clonotype has at least ten counts. J is TRBJ1-5 and V is TRBV7-4; the D gene is possibly TRBD1 (6 bases). CDR1 and CDR2 from the germline V gene are SGHVT and SQSDAQ. The CDR3 contains 15 residues. Trimming shortened V by 9 bases and J by 4 bases, and 19 bases separated the two germline ends. In DNA, the CDR3 is TGTGCCAGGACCCTAGGGACACCAGAGAATCAGCCCCAGCATTTT. Protein sequence: CARTLGTPENQPQHF.

In regard to this clonotype: Relative to the germline gene, one junction end is altered; a read error may explain this. The chain couples TRBV10-3 to TRBJ2-5, with 11 positions matching TRBD2. Germline V CDR1 and CDR2: ENHRY, SYGVKD. There are 16 residues in the CDR3. DNA of the CDR3: TGTGCCTTCAGTGGAACGACTAGCGGGACCCAAGAGACCCAGTACTTC. It codes for CAFSGTTSGTQETQYF.

This clonotype was observed many times. The gene calls are TRBV5-1 and TRBJ2-7; TRBD2 matches 13 bases. This CDR3 is built from 17 residues. Germline V gene lookup returns CDR1 SGHRS and CDR2 YFSETQ. V lost 1 base to trimming and J lost 1 base; unmatched junction nucleotides: 5. CDR3 sequence: CASSLPRTSGSSYEQYF. The CDR3 DNA sequence: TGCGCCAGCAGCTTGCCGCGGACTAGCGGGAGTTCCTACGAGCAGTACTTC. Complete variable domain (other parts from reference TRBV5-1 and TRBJ2-7): KAGVTQTPRYLIKTRGQQVTLSCSPISGHRSVSWYQQTPGQGLQFLFEYFSETQRNKGNFPGRFSGRQFSNSRSEMNVSTLELGDSALYLCASSLPRTSGSSYEQYFGPGTRLTVT.

The genes are TRBV15 and TRBJ1-1; 7 bases map to TRBD1. CDR3 length: 18 residues. CDR1 is LNHNV and CDR2 is YYDKDF in the germline V gene (reference sequence). J lost 3 bases, V lost 1 base, and 14 bases had no gene match. The CDR3 coding sequence is TGTGCCACCAGCAGAGGAATGACAGGGAGTGGTGCCGACACTGAAGCTTTCTTT. This encodes CATSRGMTGSGADTEAFF.

The rearrangement links TRBV12-3 or TRBV12-4 to TRBJ2-7; the match to TRBD2 covers 8 bases. The CDR3 sequence is 14 residues long. Trimming took 4 bases from V and 4 from J; bases not matched to a gene: 6. The chain's CDR3 is CASSSAGGMYEQYF. As DNA, the CDR3 is TGTGCCAGCAGTTCTGCGGGAGGAATGTACGAGCAGTACTTC.

In its sample, this clonotype was seen many times. CDR3 sequence (DNA): TGTGCCAGCAGCCTGAAGGGGGGGGCGGATGGCTACACCTTC. This encodes CASSLKGGADGYTF. The chain carries TRBV3-1 and TRBJ1-2, with a tentative D call TRBD1 (6 bases). Looked up from germline, CDR1 is LGHDT and CDR2 is YNNKEL (reference sequence). The length of the CDR3 is 14 residues. With 4 bases removed from V and 6 bases from J, the gap between germline ends came to 15 bases.

In this sample, this clonotype turned up once. The V call is TRBV6-2 or TRBV6-3, the J call TRBJ1-2, with D possibly TRBD1 on 6 matching bases. Trimming pared 6 bases from V and 0 bases from J, leaving 8 bases between. The CDR3 contains 13 residues. Germline loops: CDR1 MNHEY, CDR2 SVGEGT. CDR3 sequence (DNA): TGTGCCAGCAGGGACAGCCCTAACTATGGCTACACCTTC. Translation gives CASRDSPNYGYTF.

This clonotype came up a few times. The chain employs TRBV6-5 and TRBJ1-2, with unresolved D. The germline V and J ends were trimmed by 0 bases and 3 bases, with 11 bases remaining between them. Germline V gene lookup returns CDR1 MNHEY and CDR2 SVGAGI. This CDR3 has 15 amino acids. CDR3 loop: CASSYSSRSYYGYTF. As DNA, the CDR3 is TGTGCCAGCAGTTACTCGAGCAGGTCATACTATGGCTACACCTTC.